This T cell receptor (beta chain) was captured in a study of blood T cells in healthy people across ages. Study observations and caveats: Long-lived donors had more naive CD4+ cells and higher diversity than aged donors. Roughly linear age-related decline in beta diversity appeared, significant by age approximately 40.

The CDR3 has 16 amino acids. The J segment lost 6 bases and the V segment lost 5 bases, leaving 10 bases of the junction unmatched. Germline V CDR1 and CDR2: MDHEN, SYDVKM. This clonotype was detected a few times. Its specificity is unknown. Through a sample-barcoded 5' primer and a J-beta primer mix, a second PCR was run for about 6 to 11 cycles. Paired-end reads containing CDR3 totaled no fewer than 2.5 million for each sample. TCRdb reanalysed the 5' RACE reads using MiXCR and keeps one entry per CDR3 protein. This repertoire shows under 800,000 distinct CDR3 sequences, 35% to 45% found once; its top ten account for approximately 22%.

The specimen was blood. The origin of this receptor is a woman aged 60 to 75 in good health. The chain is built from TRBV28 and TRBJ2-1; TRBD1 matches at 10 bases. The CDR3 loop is CASSLISGTGANEQFF. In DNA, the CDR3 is TGTGCCAGCAGTCTGATATCCGGGACAGGGGCCAATGAGCAGTTCTTC.